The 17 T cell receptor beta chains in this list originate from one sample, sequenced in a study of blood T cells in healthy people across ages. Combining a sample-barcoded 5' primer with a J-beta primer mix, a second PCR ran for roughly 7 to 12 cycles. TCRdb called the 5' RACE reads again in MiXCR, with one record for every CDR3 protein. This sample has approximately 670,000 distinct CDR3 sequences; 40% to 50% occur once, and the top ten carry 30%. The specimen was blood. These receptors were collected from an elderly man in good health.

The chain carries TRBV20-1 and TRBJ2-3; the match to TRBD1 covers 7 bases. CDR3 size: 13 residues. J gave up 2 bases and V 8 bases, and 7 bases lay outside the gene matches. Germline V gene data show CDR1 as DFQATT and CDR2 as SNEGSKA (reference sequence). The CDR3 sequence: CSPEGAVTDTQYF. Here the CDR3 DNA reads TGCAGTCCCGAGGGGGCGGTCACAGATACGCAGTATTTT.

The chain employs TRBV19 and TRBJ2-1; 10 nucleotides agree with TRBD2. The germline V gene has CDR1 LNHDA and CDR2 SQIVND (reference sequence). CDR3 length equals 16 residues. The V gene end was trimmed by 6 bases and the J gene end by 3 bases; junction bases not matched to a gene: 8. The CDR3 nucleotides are TGTGCCAGTAGCAAACCGGGACTAGCGTTCTACAATGAGCAGTTCTTC. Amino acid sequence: CASSKPGLAFYNEQFF.

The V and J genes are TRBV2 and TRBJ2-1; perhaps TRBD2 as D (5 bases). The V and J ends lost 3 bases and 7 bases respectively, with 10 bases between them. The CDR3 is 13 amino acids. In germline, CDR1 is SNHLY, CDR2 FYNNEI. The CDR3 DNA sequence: TGTGCCAGCAGTGAGCCTCGGGGTAATGAGCAGTTCTTC. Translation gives CASSEPRGNEQFF.

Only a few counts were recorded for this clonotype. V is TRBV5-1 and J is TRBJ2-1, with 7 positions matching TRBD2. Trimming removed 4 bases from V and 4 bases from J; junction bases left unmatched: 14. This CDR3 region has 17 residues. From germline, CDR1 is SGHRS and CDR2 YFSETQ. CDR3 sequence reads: CASSPRGVSTSYNEQFF. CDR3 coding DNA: TGCGCCAGCAGCCCACGGGGGGTCTCCACCTCTTACAATGAGCAGTTCTTC.

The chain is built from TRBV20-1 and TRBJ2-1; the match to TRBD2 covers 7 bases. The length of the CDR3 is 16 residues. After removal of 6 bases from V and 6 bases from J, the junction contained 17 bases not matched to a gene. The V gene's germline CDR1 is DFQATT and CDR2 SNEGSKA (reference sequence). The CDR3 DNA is TGCAGTGCCGACCTCCCTTTGGCGGGAGTAGTCAATGAGCAGTTCTTC. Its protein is CSADLPLAGVVNEQFF.

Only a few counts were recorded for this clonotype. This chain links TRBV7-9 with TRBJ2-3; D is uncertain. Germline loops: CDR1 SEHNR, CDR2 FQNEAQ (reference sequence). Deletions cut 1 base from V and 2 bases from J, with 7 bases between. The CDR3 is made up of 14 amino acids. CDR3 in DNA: TGTGCCAGCAGCTTAGAAGCTTACACAGATACGCAGTATTTT. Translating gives CASSLEAYTDTQYF. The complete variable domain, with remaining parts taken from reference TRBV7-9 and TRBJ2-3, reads DTGVSQNPRHKITKRGQNVTFRCDPISEHNRLYWYRQTLGQGPEFLTYFQNEAQLEKSRLLSDRFSAERPKGSFSTLEIQRTEQGDSAMYLCASSLEAYTDTQYFGPGTRLTVL.

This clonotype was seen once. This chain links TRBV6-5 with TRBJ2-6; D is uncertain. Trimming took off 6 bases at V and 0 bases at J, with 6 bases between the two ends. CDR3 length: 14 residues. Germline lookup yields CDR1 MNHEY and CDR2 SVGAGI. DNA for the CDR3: TGTGCCAGCAGAGACGGCTCTGGGGCCAACGTCCTGACTTTC. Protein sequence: CASRDGSGANVLTF.

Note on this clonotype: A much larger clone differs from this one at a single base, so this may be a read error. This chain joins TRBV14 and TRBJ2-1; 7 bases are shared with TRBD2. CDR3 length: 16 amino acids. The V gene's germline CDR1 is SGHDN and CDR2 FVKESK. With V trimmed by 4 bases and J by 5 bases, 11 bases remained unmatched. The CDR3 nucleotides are TGTGCCAGCAGCCCGCTAAGCGCGGGAGAGCACAATGAGCAGTTCTTC. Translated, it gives CASSPLSAGEHNEQFF.

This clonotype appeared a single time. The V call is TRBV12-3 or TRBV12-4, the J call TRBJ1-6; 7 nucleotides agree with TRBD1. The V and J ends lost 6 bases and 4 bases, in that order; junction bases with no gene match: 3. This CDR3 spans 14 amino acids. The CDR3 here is CASRGQAYNSPLHF. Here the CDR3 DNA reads TGTGCCAGCAGAGGACAGGCATATAATTCACCCCTCCACTTT.

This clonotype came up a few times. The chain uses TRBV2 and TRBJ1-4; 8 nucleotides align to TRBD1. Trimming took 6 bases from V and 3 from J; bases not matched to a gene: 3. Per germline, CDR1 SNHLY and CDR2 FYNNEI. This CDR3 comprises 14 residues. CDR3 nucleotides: TGTGCCAGCAGATGGACAGGGTCTAATGAAAAACTGTTTTTT. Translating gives CASRWTGSNEKLFF.

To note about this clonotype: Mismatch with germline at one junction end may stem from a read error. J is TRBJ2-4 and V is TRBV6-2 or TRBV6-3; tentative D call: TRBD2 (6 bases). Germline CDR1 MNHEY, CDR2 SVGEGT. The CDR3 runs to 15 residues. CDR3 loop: CVSSRGTDGVGIQYF. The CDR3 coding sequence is TGTGTCAGCAGCCGCGGGACTGACGGGGTGGGCATTCAGTACTTC.

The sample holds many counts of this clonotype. CDR3 coding DNA: TGCAGTGCTAGAACCCCTAGCGGTCTTGAGGGCACAGATACGCAGTATTTT. It encodes CSARTPSGLEGTDTQYF. J is TRBJ2-3 and V is TRBV20-1, with 7 nucleotides matching TRBD2. The CDR3 has 17 residues. J was trimmed by 1 base and V by 2 bases; bases with no gene match: 12. The germline gives CDR1 DFQATT, CDR2 SNEGSKA (reference sequence).

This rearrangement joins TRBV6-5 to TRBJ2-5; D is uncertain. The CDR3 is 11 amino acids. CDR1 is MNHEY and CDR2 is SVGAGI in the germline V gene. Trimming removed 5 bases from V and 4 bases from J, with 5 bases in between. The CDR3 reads CASSTPETQYF. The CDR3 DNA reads TGTGCCAGCAGTACACCAGAGACCCAGTACTTC.

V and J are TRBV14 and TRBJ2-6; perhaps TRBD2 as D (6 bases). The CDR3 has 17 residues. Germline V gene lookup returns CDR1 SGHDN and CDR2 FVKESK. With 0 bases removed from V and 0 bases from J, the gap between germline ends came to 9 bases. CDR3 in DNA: TGTGCCAGCAGCCAAGAGTTGGGAGGCTCTGGGGCCAACGTCCTGACTTTC. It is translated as CASSQELGGSGANVLTF.

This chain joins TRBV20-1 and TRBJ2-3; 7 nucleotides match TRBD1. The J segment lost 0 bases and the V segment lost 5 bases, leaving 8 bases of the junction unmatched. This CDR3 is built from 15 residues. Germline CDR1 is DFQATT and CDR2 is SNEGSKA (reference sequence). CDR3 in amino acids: CSAPEGQYSTDTQYF. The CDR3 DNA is TGCAGTGCTCCAGAGGGACAGTACAGCACAGATACGCAGTATTTT.

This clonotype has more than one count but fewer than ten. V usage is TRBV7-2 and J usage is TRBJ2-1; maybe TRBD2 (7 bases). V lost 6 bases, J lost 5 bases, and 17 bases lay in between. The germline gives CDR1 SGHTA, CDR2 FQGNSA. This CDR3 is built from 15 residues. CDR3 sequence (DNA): TGTGCCAGCAGGAGAGGGAGGGGGGGGGACAATGAGCAGTTCTTC. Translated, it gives CASRRGRGGDNEQFF.

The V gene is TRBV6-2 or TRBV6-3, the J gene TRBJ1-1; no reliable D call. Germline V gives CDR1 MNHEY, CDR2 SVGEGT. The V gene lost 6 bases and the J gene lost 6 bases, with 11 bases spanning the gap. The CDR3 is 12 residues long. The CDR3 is CASREGSAEAFF. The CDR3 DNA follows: TGTGCCAGCAGGGAGGGTTCAGCTGAAGCTTTCTTT.